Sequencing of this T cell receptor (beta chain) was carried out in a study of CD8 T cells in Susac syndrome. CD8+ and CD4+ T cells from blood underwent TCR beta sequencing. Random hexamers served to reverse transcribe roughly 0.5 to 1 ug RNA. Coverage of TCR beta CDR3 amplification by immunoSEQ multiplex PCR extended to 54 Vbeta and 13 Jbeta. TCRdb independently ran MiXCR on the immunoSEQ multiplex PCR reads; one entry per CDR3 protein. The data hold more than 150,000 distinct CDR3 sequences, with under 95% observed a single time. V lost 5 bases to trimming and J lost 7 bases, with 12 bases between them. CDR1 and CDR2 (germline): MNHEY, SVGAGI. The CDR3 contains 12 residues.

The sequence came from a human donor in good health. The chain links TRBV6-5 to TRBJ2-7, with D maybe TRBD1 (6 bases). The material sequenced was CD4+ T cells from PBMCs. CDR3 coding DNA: TGTGCCAGCAGTACAGGGCATCTAGAGCAGTACTTC. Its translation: CASSTGHLEQYF.